These T cell receptor beta chains were read from a single sample in a study of shared clonotypes between healthy human individuals. Sequenced by immunoSEQ multiplex PCR; TCRdb stores in-frame clones only, minus some. The repertoire holds about 590,000 clones, with just under 97% as singletons. Specimen: naive CD8+ T cells sorted from blood. The receptors derive from a woman aged 30 to 39 in good health. CDR3s leave out the opening cysteine and the closing phenylalanine or tryptophan. The order of the fields is J gene, V gene, clone size, CDR3 protein. The listing skips clone size in some rows; elsewhere it reads once, few, many or a size class.

TRBJ2-3	TRBV14	-	ASSQVSTDTQY
TRBJ2-1	TRBV28	-	ASSLTAGRNEQF
TRBJ1-1	TRBV21-1	-	ASSKDKRVESGSTEAF
TRBJ2-2	TRBV7-9	-	ASSLGQGTGELF
TRBJ1-5	TRBV7-9	-	ASSSEGGAGQPQH
TRBJ2-7	TRBV6-1	-	ASSENSQMKVYEQY
TRBJ1-1	TRBV5-1	-	ASSRGETF
TRBJ1-4	TRBV28	-	ASSLNEKLF
TRBJ2-2	TRBV9	-	ASSTFSGDGELF
TRBJ2-7	TRBV9	once	ASRPGEGNEQY
TRBJ2-2	TRBV6-5	-	ASSLTGSGELF
TRBJ2-4	TRBV28	-	ASSYMENIQY
TRBJ2-1	TRBV5-4	-	ASSERTSGRPEQF
TRBJ1-1	TRBV11-2	-	ASSRDGFAEAF
TRBJ2-3	TRBV6-1	-	ASSGTGPRDTQY
TRBJ2-5	TRBV28	-	ASKTSAGPQETQY
TRBJ2-1	TRBV19	few	ASSLDVYSYNEQF
TRBJ2-7	TRBV19	once	ASTAGRLGAYEQY
TRBJ2-5	TRBV6-5	-	ASSYSGNFETQY
TRBJ1-2	TRBV27	-	ASSLSGRRYGYT
TRBJ2-3	TRBV10-3	-	ATLSVDNNPTDTQY
TRBJ2-1	TRBV7-6	once	ASSLERTSYNEQF
TRBJ2-7	TRBV6-6	once	ASRLDSPGSYEQY
TRBJ1-1	TRBV19	-	ASRGPDLNTEAF
TRBJ2-2	TRBV2	-	ASTRNTGELF
TRBJ2-7	TRBV7-9	-	ASSSKAGGFYEQY